This T cell receptor (beta chain) was profiled in a study of blood T cell repertoires in COVID-19. The CDR3 totals 15 residues. CDR1 is LGHDT and CDR2 is YNNKEL in the germline V gene (reference sequence). J was trimmed by 4 bases and V by 2 bases; bases with no gene match: 4. TCRdb's table, derived via immunoSEQ multiplex PCR, lists solely in-frame clones and lacks some. The sample has 150,000 to 200,000 clones, 86% seen once. This receptor was obtained from a woman in her 30s who had recovered from COVID-19. Material for sequencing was PBMCs or T cells enriched from blood (not recorded which). V usage is TRBV3-1 (or the pseudogene TRBV3-2) and J usage is TRBJ2-1; 8 nucleotides align to TRBD2. The CDR3 sequence is CASSQTSGPYNEQFF. The CDR3 DNA follows: TGTGCCAGCAGCCAAACTAGCGGACCTTACAATGAGCAGTTCTTC.